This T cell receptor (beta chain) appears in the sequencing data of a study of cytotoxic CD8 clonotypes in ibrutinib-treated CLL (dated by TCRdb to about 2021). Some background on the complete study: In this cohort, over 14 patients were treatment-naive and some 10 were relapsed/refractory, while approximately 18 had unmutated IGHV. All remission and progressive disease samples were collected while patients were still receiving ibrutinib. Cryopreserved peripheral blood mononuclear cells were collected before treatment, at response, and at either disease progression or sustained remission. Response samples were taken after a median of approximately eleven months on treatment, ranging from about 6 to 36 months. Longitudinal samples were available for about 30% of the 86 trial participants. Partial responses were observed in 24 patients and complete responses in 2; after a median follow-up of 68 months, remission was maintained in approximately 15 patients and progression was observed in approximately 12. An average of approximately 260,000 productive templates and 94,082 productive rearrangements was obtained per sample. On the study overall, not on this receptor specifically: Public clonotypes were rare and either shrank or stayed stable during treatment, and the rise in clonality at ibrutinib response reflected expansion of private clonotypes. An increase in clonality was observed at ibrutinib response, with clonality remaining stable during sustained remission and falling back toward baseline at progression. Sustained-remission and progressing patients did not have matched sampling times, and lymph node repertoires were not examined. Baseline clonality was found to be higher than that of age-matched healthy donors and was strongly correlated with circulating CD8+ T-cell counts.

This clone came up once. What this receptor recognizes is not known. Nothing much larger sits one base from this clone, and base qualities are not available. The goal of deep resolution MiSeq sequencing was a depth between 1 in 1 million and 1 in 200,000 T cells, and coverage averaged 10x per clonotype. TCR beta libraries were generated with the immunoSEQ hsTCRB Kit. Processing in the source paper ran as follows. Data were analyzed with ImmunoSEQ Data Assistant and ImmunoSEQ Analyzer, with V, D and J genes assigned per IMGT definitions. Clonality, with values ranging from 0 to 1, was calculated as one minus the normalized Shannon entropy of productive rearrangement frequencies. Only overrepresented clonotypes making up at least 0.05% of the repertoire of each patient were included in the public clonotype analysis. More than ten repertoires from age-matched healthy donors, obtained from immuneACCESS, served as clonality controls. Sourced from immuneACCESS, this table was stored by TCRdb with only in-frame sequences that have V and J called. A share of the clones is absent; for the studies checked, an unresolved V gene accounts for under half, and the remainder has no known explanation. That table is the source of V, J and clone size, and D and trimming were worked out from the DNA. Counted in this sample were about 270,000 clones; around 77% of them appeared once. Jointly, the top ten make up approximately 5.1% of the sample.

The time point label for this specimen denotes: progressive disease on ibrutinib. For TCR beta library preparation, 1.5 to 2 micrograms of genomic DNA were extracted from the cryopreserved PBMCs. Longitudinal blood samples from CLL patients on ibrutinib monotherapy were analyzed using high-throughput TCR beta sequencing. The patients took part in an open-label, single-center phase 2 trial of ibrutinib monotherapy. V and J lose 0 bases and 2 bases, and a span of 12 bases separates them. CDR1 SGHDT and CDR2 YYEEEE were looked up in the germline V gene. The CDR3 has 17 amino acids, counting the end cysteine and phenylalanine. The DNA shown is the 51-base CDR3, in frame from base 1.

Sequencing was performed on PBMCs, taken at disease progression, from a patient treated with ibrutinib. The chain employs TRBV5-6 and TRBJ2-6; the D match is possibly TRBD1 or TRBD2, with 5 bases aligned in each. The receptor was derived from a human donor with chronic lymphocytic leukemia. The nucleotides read TGTGCCAGCAGCTTGGGGCCGGGGCCAGCTGGGGCCAACGTCCTGACTTTC. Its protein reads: CASSLGPGPAGANVLTF.